This T cell receptor beta chain was identified during a study of T-cell reconstitution after alpha-beta-depleted transplantation in children. Germline CDR1 reads SNHLY; CDR2 reads FYNNEI. V was trimmed by 6 bases and J by 0 bases, leaving 8 bases between them. This CDR3 is built from 13 residues. In its sample, this clonotype was seen a few times. Library preparation (for TCRbeta) was performed with unique molecular identifiers. TCRdb re-called the PCR reads through MiXCR, storing one row per CDR3 protein. This sample carries around 370,000 distinct CDR3 sequences, about a tenth of them seen once, and the ten largest clones take more than 2%.

The V call is TRBV2, the J call TRBJ2-5, with unresolved D. The sample in question was PBMCs from the stem cell graft donor, obtained from the stem cell graft. The origin of this receptor is a human donor who donated a stem cell graft to a child with acute lymphoblastic leukemia. This CDR3 is CASRADYQETQYF. The CDR3 nucleotides read TGTGCCAGCAGGGCCGACTACCAAGAGACCCAGTACTTC.